The clone carrying this T cell receptor (beta chain) has just a few counts. The target antigen is unknown. Every one of the donors was a healthy Caucasian. The sample belongs to a study of identical twins. Study-wide points: Less excess twin sharing appeared in beta out-of-frame sequences. Cord blood beta clonotypes present at high abundance carried fewer insertions; no such pattern appeared in memory repertoires.

Each CDR3 protein is one row after TCRdb ran MiXCR on the 5' RACE reads. The data show roughly 1,500,000 distinct CDR3 sequences, with about 32% seen just once and about 0.25% held by the top ten. The sequence came from a newborn girl in good health. Sample: cord blood.

The CDR3 is CASSRGTGGDADTQYF. In DNA form, the CDR3 reads TGTGCCAGCAGTAGGGGAACAGGGGGCGACGCAGATACGCAGTATTTT. This rearrangement joins TRBV6-5 to TRBJ2-3; 9 bases align to TRBD1. The CDR3 consists of 16 residues. V was pared by 5 bases and J by 4 bases, with 10 bases of the junction left unmatched. CDR1 is MNHEY, CDR2 SVGAGI, per germline.